A selection of T cell receptor beta chains follows, all from one sample in a study of cytomegalovirus exposure and HLA in healthy donors. The repertoire was sequenced with immunoSEQ multiplex PCR; TCRdb's copy has only in-frame clones and lacks some. The sample has some 100,000 clones, around 80% seen once. Material for sequencing was PBMCs. Receptor source: a female donor in good health and CMV-seropositive. The CDR3 runs from the conserved cysteine through the conserved F or W. The D gene is left open where the match is weak. A row's size may be missing; if present it is once, few, many or a size class.

CDR3 protein: CASSPGLAEGVSF
CDR3 DNA: TGTGCCAGCAGCCCGGGACTAGCGGAGGGGGTTTCCTTC
J gene: TRBJ2-7
V gene: TRBV5-5
D gene: TRBD2
clone size: once

CDR3 protein: CASSLIGTGSHGYTF
CDR3 DNA: TGTGCCAGCAGTCTAATAGGGACAGGGTCACATGGCTACACCTTC
J gene: TRBJ1-2
V gene: TRBV27
D gene: TRBD1
clone size: NA

CDR3 protein: CASSSSGRETQYF
CDR3 DNA: TGTGCCAGCAGCTCCAGCGGGAGGGAGACCCAGTACTTC
J gene: TRBJ2-5
V gene: TRBV7-2
D gene: TRBD2
clone size: NA

CDR3 protein: CASSSRTSGSTYEQYF
CDR3 DNA: TGTGCCAGCAGCTCAAGGACTAGCGGGAGCACCTACGAGCAGTACTTC
J gene: TRBJ2-7
V gene: TRBV7-2
D gene: TRBD2
clone size: NA

CDR3 protein: CASSPLESSIGKNSPLHF
CDR3 DNA: TGTGCCAGCAGCCCTTTGGAGTCCTCGATAGGCAAGAATTCACCCCTCCACTTT
J gene: TRBJ1-6
V gene: TRBV5-6
D gene: NA
clone size: NA

CDR3 protein: CASSLKAGSYNSPLHF
CDR3 DNA: TGCGCCAGCAGCTTGAAAGCAGGCTCCTATAATTCACCCCTCCACTTT
J gene: TRBJ1-6
V gene: TRBV5-1
D gene: NA
clone size: few

CDR3 protein: CASSPPLSRETQYF
CDR3 DNA: TGTGCCAGCAGCCCACCACTATCCCGGGAGACCCAGTACTTC
J gene: TRBJ2-5
V gene: TRBV5-6
D gene: NA
clone size: NA

CDR3 protein: CSVEGGVF
CDR3 DNA: TGCAGCGTTGAAGGGGGCGTCTTT
J gene: TRBJ1-1
V gene: TRBV29-1
D gene: NA
clone size: NA

CDR3 protein: CASKTPGQKGGEQFF
CDR3 DNA: TGTGCCAGCAAGACCCCGGGACAAAAGGGGGGGGAGCAGTTCTTC
J gene: TRBJ2-1
V gene: TRBV6-5
D gene: NA
clone size: NA

CDR3 protein: CASSYNTFPGQGRTGELFF
CDR3 DNA: TGTGCCAGCAGCTACAACACATTTCCGGGACAGGGACGCACCGGGGAGCTGTTTTTT
J gene: TRBJ2-2
V gene: TRBV27
D gene: TRBD1
clone size: few

CDR3 protein: CAWSNSDGSPLHF
CDR3 DNA: TGTGCCTGGAGTAACAGTGACGGTTCACCCCTCCACTTT
J gene: TRBJ1-6
V gene: TRBV30
D gene: NA
clone size: few

CDR3 protein: CASSQGQGTHYEQYF
CDR3 DNA: TGTGCCAGCAGTCAAGGACAGGGGACTCACTACGAGCAGTACTTC
J gene: TRBJ2-7
V gene: TRBV27
D gene: TRBD1
clone size: NA

CDR3 protein: CASTETSRGASTDTQYF
CDR3 DNA: TGTGCCAGCACCGAGACCTCTAGGGGTGCAAGCACAGATACGCAGTATTTT
J gene: TRBJ2-3
V gene: TRBV4-2
D gene: NA
clone size: NA

CDR3 protein: CASSQLAGQETQYF
CDR3 DNA: TGTGCCAGCAGCCAACTAGCGGGGCAAGAGACCCAGTACTTC
J gene: TRBJ2-5
V gene: TRBV4-2
D gene: TRBD2
clone size: once

CDR3 protein: CAISEGQVLSYEQYF
CDR3 DNA: TGTGCCATCAGTGAAGGACAGGTTCTCTCCTACGAGCAGTACTTC
J gene: TRBJ2-7
V gene: TRBV10-3
D gene: TRBD1
clone size: NA

CDR3 protein: CASSDQGLAGEIYF
CDR3 DNA: TGTGCCAGCAGTGACCAGGGACTAGCGGGAGAAATCTACTTC
J gene: TRBJ2-7
V gene: TRBV6-4
D gene: TRBD2
clone size: NA

CDR3 protein: CASSSQGRGSPLHF
CDR3 DNA: TGTGCCAGCAGCTCACAGGGGAGAGGTTCACCCCTCCACTTT
J gene: TRBJ1-6
V gene: TRBV6-5
D gene: TRBD1
clone size: NA

CDR3 protein: CASRPDRGRYGYTF
CDR3 DNA: TGTGCCAGCAGACCGGACAGGGGGAGGTATGGCTACACCTTC
J gene: TRBJ1-2
V gene: TRBV6-5
D gene: TRBD1
clone size: NA

CDR3 protein: CASSSITGKRSNEQFF
CDR3 DNA: TGTGCCAGCAGCTCCATAACGGGAAAGCGGTCCAATGAGCAGTTCTTC
J gene: TRBJ2-1
V gene: TRBV7-6
D gene: NA
clone size: NA

CDR3 protein: CSSRRYSGAAGTEAFF
CDR3 DNA: TGTTCCAGCCGCCGTTATTCAGGGGCCGCAGGTACTGAAGCTTTCTTT
J gene: TRBJ1-1
V gene: TRBV7-9
D gene: NA
clone size: NA

CDR3 protein: CASRGTSGFNEQYF
CDR3 DNA: TGTGCCAGCAGGGGGACTAGCGGGTTCAACGAGCAGTACTTC
J gene: TRBJ2-7
V gene: TRBV6-5
D gene: TRBD2
clone size: NA

CDR3 protein: CASSKSGGSTDTQYF
CDR3 DNA: TGTGCCAGCAGCAAGTCGGGGGGGAGCACAGATACGCAGTATTTT
J gene: TRBJ2-3
V gene: TRBV7-2
D gene: TRBD2
clone size: NA

CDR3 protein: CASSSWDRVGGYTF
CDR3 DNA: TGTGCCAGCAGTTCCTGGGACAGGGTGGGAGGCTACACCTTC
J gene: TRBJ1-2
V gene: TRBV6-6
D gene: TRBD1
clone size: once

CDR3 protein: CASSSSYQRGPSNEQFF
CDR3 DNA: TGTGCCAGCAGCTCCTCCTACCAGCGGGGACCGAGCAATGAGCAGTTCTTC
J gene: TRBJ2-1
V gene: TRBV7-9
D gene: TRBD2
clone size: NA

CDR3 protein: CASSLTGASGNTIYF
CDR3 DNA: TGTGCCAGCAGTCTGACAGGGGCCTCTGGAAACACCATATATTTT
J gene: TRBJ1-3
V gene: TRBV11-2
D gene: TRBD1
clone size: NA

CDR3 protein: CASSFGLQGQETQYF
CDR3 DNA: TGTGCCAGCAGCTTCGGCCTACAGGGCCAAGAGACCCAGTACTTC
J gene: TRBJ2-5
V gene: TRBV5-4
D gene: NA
clone size: NA

CDR3 protein: CASSSDRGETQYF
CDR3 DNA: TGTGCCAGCAGCTCCGACAGGGGGGAGACCCAGTACTTC
J gene: TRBJ2-5
V gene: TRBV7-2
D gene: TRBD1
clone size: NA

CDR3 protein: CASSAHPGDQPQHF
CDR3 DNA: TGTGCCAGCAGCGCTCACCCAGGGGATCAGCCCCAGCATTTT
J gene: TRBJ1-5
V gene: TRBV7-6
D gene: NA
clone size: NA

CDR3 protein: CASSLGFRQGQETQYF
CDR3 DNA: TGTGCCAGCAGCTTAGGGTTCCGACAGGGGCAAGAGACCCAGTACTTC
J gene: TRBJ2-5
V gene: TRBV7-9
D gene: TRBD1
clone size: once

CDR3 protein: CASRLNSNQPQHF
CDR3 DNA: TGTGCCAGCAGACTAAATAGCAATCAGCCCCAGCATTTT
J gene: TRBJ1-5
V gene: TRBV7-8
D gene: NA
clone size: NA

CDR3 protein: CASSFKFFGDRGFTDTQYF
CDR3 DNA: TGTGCCAGCAGTTTCAAGTTTTTTGGGGACAGGGGTTTCACAGATACGCAGTATTTT
J gene: TRBJ2-3
V gene: TRBV27
D gene: TRBD1
clone size: NA

CDR3 protein: CASRTSSGRKFF
CDR3 DNA: TGTGCCAGCAGAACCTCTAGCGGGAGAAAGTTCTTC
J gene: TRBJ2-1
V gene: TRBV6-6
D gene: TRBD2
clone size: NA